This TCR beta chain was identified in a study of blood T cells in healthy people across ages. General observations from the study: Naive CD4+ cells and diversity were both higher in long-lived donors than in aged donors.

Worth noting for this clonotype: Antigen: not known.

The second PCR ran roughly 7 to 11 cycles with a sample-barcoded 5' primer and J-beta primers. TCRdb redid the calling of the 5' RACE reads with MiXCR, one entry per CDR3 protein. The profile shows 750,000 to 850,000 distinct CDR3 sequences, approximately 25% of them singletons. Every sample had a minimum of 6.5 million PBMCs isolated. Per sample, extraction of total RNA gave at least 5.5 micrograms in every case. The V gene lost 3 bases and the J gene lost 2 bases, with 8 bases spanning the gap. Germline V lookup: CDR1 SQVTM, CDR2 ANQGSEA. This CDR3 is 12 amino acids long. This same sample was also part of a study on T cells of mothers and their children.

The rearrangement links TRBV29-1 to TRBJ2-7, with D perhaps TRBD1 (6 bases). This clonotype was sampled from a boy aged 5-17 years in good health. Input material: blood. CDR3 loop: CSVEGAAYEQYF. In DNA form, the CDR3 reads TGCAGCGTTGAGGGGGCCGCCTACGAGCAGTACTTC.